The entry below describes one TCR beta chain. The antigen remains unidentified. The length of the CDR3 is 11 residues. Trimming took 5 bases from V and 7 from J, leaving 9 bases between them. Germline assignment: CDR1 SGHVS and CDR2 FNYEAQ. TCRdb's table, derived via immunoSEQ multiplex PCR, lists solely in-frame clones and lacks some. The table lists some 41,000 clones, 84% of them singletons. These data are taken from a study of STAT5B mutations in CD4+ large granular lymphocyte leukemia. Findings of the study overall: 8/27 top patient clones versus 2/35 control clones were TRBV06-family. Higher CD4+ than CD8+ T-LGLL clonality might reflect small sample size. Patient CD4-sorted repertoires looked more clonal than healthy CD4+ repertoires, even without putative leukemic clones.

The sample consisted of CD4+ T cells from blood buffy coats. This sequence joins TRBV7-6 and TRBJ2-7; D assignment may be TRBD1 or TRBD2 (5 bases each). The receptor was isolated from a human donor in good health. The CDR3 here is CASSTRTEQYF. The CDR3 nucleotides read TGTGCCAGCAGCACTAGGACAGAGCAGTACTTC.